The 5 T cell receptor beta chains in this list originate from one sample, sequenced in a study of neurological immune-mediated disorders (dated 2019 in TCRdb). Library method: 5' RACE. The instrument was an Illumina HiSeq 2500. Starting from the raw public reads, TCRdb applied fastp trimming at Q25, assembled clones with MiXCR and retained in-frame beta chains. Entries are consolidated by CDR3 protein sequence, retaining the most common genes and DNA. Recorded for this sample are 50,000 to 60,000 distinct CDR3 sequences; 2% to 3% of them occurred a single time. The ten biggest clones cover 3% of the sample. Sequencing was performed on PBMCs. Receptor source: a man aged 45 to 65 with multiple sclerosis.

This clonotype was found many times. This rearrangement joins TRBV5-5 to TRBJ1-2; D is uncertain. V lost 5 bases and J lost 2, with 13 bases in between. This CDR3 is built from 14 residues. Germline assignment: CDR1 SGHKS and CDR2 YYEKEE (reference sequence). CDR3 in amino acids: CASRVRVENYGYTF. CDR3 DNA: TGTGCCAGCAGGGTGCGGGTAGAGAACTATGGCTACACCTTC.

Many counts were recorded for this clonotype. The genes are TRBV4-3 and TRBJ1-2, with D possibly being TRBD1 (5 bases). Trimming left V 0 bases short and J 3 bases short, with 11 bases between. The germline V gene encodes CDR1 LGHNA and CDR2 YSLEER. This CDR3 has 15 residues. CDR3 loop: CASSQDTTGYYGYTF. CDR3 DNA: TGCGCCAGCAGCCAAGATACAACAGGCTACTATGGCTACACCTTC.

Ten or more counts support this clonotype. CDR3 coding DNA: TGCAGTGCTAGAGATCGCCTCTCTGGAAACACCATATATTTT. It codes for CSARDRLSGNTIYF. The chain has TRBV20-1 and TRBJ1-3; the D is unclear. The CDR3 runs to 14 residues. Trimming removed 0 bases at V and 0 bases at J, with 6 bases between. Germline V gene sequence: CDR1 DFQATT, CDR2 SNEGSKA (reference sequence).

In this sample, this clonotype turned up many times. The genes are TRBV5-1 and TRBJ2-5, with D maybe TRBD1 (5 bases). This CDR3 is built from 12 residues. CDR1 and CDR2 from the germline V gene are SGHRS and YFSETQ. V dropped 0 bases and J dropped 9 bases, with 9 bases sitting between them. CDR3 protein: CASSLGTKAQYF. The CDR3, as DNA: TGCGCCAGCAGCTTGGGGACAAAGGCCCAGTACTTC.

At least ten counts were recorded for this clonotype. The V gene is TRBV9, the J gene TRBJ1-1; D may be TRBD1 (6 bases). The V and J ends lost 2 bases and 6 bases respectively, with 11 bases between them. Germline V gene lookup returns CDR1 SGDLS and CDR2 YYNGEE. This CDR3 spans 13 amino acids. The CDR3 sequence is CASSVVTGSEAFF. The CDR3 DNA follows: TGTGCCAGCAGCGTGGTCACAGGGTCTGAAGCTTTCTTT.